This T cell receptor (beta chain) was obtained from a study of blood T cell repertoires in COVID-19. The overall study: Material from acute and convalescent COVID-19 was sourced from the United States, Italy and Spain.

Adults between roughly 18 and 89 years of age took part from 24 US areas. Authors' data handling: Amplification of reference gene primers provided the estimated nucleated cell counts. TCRdb keeps only in-frame clones here, not all; method: immunoSEQ multiplex PCR. V, J and clone size derive from that table, while D and trimming were established from the DNA sequence. The table includes 340,000 or so clones, around 86% detected once. This sequence was found in a woman aged 35 to 49 with acute COVID-19. Sequencing was performed on PBMCs or T cells enriched from blood (not recorded which).

Here the CDR3 reads CAIMPGTGFYEQYF. DNA for the CDR3: TGTGCCATCATGCCCGGGACAGGGTTCTACGAGCAGTACTTC. The chain joins TRBV10-3 to TRBJ2-7; 9 bases align to TRBD1. The junction had 7 bases not matched to a gene; V was cut back by 7 bases and J by 3 bases. Germline V CDR1 and CDR2: ENHRY, SYGVKD. The CDR3 spans 14 residues.